The rows below give T cell receptor beta chains drawn from one sample of a study of T cells in Graves' hyperthyroidism and ophthalmopathy. TCRdb passed the multiplex PCR reads through MiXCR, listing each CDR3 protein once. The sample records roughly 580,000 distinct CDR3 sequences, approximately 15% being singletons. The specimen sequenced was blood. The receptors stem from a woman in her twenties or thirties with Graves' hyperthyroidism that later progressed to Graves' ophthalmopathy. Each CDR3 is given with its conserved first and last residue. Each record gives: J gene, D gene, V gene, clone size, CDR3 DNA, CDR3 protein. D genes are given only for firm matches. Not every row has a clone size; where given, it reads once, few, many or a size class.

TRBJ1-4 - TRBV6-6 - TGTGCCAGCAGTTACTCGGGAGGGGCCGAGGGAAAACTGTTTTTT CASSYSGGAEGKLFF
TRBJ1-1 - TRBV11-3 many TGTGCCAGCAGCCCAGGGGATGGAACTGAAGCTTTCTTT CASSPGDGTEAFF
TRBJ1-6 - TRBV7-2 - TGTGCCAGCGGCTTAGGTAGGGGTAGTGATTCACCCCTCCACTTT CASGLGRGSDSPLHF
TRBJ2-2 TRBD1 TRBV7-9 - TGTGCCAGCAGCGTACAGGGGGCCGGGGAGCTGTTTTTT CASSVQGAGELFF
TRBJ2-1 - TRBV30 few TGTGCCTGGACCTTCGGGGCCCCTTACAATGAGCAGTTCTTC CAWTFGAPYNEQFF
TRBJ2-3 TRBD1 TRBV19 - TGTGCCAGTAGTCCCTGGACCCAGGGGGAGGATACGCAGTATTTT CASSPWTQGEDTQYF
TRBJ2-1 TRBD2 TRBV5-1 few TGCGCCAGCAGCTTGGGCAGCGGGAGCGGTTTGGAGCAGTTCTTC CASSLGSGSGLEQFF
TRBJ2-2 - TRBV4-2 many TGTGCCAGCAGCCAGAACAAGAACACCGGGGAGCTGTTTTTT CASSQNKNTGELFF
TRBJ2-1 TRBD2 TRBV9 - TGTGCCTGCAGCCCGAAATGGGGACTAGCGGGAGGTGACTCCTACAATGAGCAGTTCTTC CACSPKWGLAGGDSYNEQFF
TRBJ1-1 - TRBV30 many TGTGCCTGGAGCCCAGGCACCGGGAACACTGAAGCTTTCTTT CAWSPGTGNTEAFF
TRBJ2-2 TRBD1 TRBV18 few TGTGCCAGCTCAATAGGGGGCGAGCACGGGGAGCTGTTTTTT CASSIGGEHGELFF
TRBJ2-3 TRBD2 TRBV7-3 few TGTGCCAGCAGTTTAACCCCCGGGACTAGCGGGATCACAGATACGCAGTATTTT CASSLTPGTSGITDTQYF
TRBJ2-1 TRBD2 TRBV2 - TGTGCCAGCAGGGCAGACGGACTAGCGGGAGGCTACAATGAGCAGTTCTTC CASRADGLAGGYNEQFF
TRBJ1-5 TRBD1 TRBV11-2 many TGTGCCAGCAGCCGGGACAGGGTGGCCCAGCCCCAGCATTTT CASSRDRVAQPQHF
TRBJ2-7 TRBD1 TRBV24-1 few TGTGCCACCAGTGATCCGACAGGGTCCGAGCAGTACTTC CATSDPTGSEQYF
TRBJ2-1 TRBD2 TRBV7-8 many TGTGCCAGCAGCCATCCCGGGAGCGGGGGCTCCTACAATGAGCAGTTCTTC CASSHPGSGGSYNEQFF
TRBJ2-7 TRBD1 TRBV9 - TGTGCCAGCAGCACCGGACAGGCGTCAACCTACGAGCAGTACTTC CASSTGQASTYEQYF
TRBJ2-7 - TRBV5-1 - TGCGCCAGCAGCTTGGAGGGGAGACTAGGGGGCTACGAGCAGTACTTC CASSLEGRLGGYEQYF
TRBJ1-2 - TRBV6-5 few TGTGCCAGCAGTTTCGAAGGGGGTCGAGACTACACCTTC CASSFEGGRDYTF
TRBJ2-7 TRBD2 TRBV12-3/TRBV12-4 many TGTGCCAGCAGTTCTCTGGGGGGAGGGAGAGAGCAGTACTTC CASSSLGGGREQYF
TRBJ2-2 TRBD2 TRBV4-1 - TGCGCCAGCAGCCAGGGGACTAGCGGGAGGCCGCAGGACGCCGGGGAGCTGTTTTTT CASSQGTSGRPQDAGELFF
TRBJ2-7 - TRBV2 many TGTGCCAGCAGTGAAGCGGGCAGGGGCTACGAGCAGTACTTC CASSEAGRGYEQYF
TRBJ1-1 - TRBV6-1 many TGTGCCAGCAGTGATCAGGTTCACACTGAAGCTTTCTTT CASSDQVHTEAFF
TRBJ2-3 - TRBV3-2 few TGTGCCAGCAGCCACCAACCTCTGGGCGGGAGGGCCCTCACAGATACGCAGTATTTT CASSHQPLGGRALTDTQYF
TRBJ2-6 - TRBV7-8 many TGTGCCAGCAGCGCGGACAGGGCCAACGTCCTGACTTTC CASSADRANVLTF
TRBJ2-1 TRBD2 TRBV9 many TGTGCCAGCAGCGTAGGGCTAGCGGGAGGATATGAGCAGTTCTTC CASSVGLAGGYEQFF